This TCR beta chain comes out of a study of T-cell memory formation after mild COVID-19. Overall study results and limits: CD4+ contracting clones were mainly CM and EM; CD8+ ones, EMRA.

5'RACE, which relied on constant-segment primers, yielded TCR alpha and TCR beta cDNA libraries carrying sample barcodes and UMIs. From the 5' RACE reads, TCRdb called clonotypes with MiXCR, one entry per CDR3 protein. This table holds 150,000 or so distinct CDR3 sequences, about 14% found once. J gave up 7 bases and V 5 bases, and 17 bases lay outside the gene matches. Germline assignment: CDR1 SGHVS and CDR2 FQNEAQ. The CDR3 contains 16 residues. This clonotype came up many times. Its target is not known. The sequenced sample consisted of PBMCs or a T cell subset sorted from them (not recorded which). The rearrangement joins TRBV7-8 to TRBJ2-7; 7 nucleotides align to TRBD1. The TCR sequence derives from an adult woman who had mild COVID-19 (a few samples of this study predate the infection). Cell type and time point are not known. The CDR3 nucleotides are TGTGCCAGCAGCCCTCGGACAGGCAACCCCGCTGGTGAGCAGTACTTC. It is translated as CASSPRTGNPAGEQYF.